The sequence of this TCR beta chain was determined in a study of blood T cell repertoires in COVID-19. Study-wide background: Samples of COVID-19 (acute and convalescent) were obtained from the United States, Italy and Spain. From T cells, B-cell-depleted T cells, or PBMCs came the material, which was cDNA or gDNA.

Germline-derived CDR1 and CDR2 are SGHRS and YFSETQ. The CDR3 loop spans 16 amino acids. V was clipped by 2 bases and J by 5 bases; unmatched bases: 8. Original analysis: Estimated nucleated cell counts came from reference gene primer amplification. This table comes from immunoSEQ multiplex PCR, and its TCRdb copy is limited to in-frame clones, with some not included. V, J and clone size are those of that table, while D and trimming were read from the DNA. The data show roughly 5,700 clones, around 84% seen once. The V call is TRBV5-1, the J call TRBJ2-7; 12 bases line up with TRBD2. Sequencing used peripheral blood. This TCR derives from a human donor in a cohort sampled during active COVID-19. The DNA for the CDR3 is TGCGCCAGCAGCTTACCACGACTAGCGGGAGTAAACGAGCAGTACTTC. It encodes CASSLPRLAGVNEQYF.